Listed here are 9 T cell receptor beta chains from one sample, sequenced in a study of Ad26.COV2.S vaccination and SARS-CoV-2 variants. Regarding treatment: some 20 received Ad26.COV2.S at low or high dose, single or two shots; roughly five received placebo; per-sample allocation not given. Sampling occurred on day 63 after the first vaccine or placebo injection. The table came from immunoSEQ multiplex PCR; TCRdb's copy has only in-frame clones and leaves some out. This table has 360,000 or so clones, about 91% appearing once. Sequenced material: peripheral blood, taken in a trial of Ad26.COV2.S vaccine versus placebo. Receptors were obtained from a person between 18 and 60 years old who received the Ad26.COV2.S COVID-19 vaccine or a placebo.

The rearrangement links TRBV30 to TRBJ2-7; D is unresolved. V lost 5 bases and J 2 bases, leaving 7 bases between the germline ends. Germline V gene sequence: CDR1 GTSNPN, CDR2 SVGIG (reference sequence). The length of the CDR3 is 11 residues. CDR3 nucleotide sequence: TGTGCCTGGGGGCTCACCTACGAGCAGTACTTC. Translating it yields CAWGLTYEQYF.

This rearrangement joins TRBV6-5 to TRBJ2-5, with 8 bases matching TRBD2. The CDR3 is made up of 15 amino acids. From germline, CDR1 is MNHEY and CDR2 SVGAGI. Trimming took 8 bases from V and 5 from J; bases not matched to a gene: 13. The CDR3 DNA sequence: TGTGCCAGCGGTCAGGCGGGGGGCGGTGGGGAGACCCAGTACTTC. Translated: CASGQAGGGGETQYF.

The chain employs TRBV28 and TRBJ1-1, with D hard to call. V lost 7 bases, J lost 1 base, and 10 bases lay in between. The CDR3 is 13 residues long. CDR1 is MDHEN, CDR2 SYDVKM, per germline. In DNA form, the CDR3 reads TGTGCCAGCAATACTCACTCGAACACTGAAGCTTTCTTT. This encodes CASNTHSNTEAFF.

The chain is built from TRBV28 and TRBJ2-5, with unresolved D. In germline, CDR1 is MDHEN, CDR2 SYDVKM. V was pared by 3 bases and J by 0 bases, with 5 bases between. This CDR3 contains 13 residues. Here the CDR3 DNA reads TGTGCCAGCAGTTTCAACAACCAAGAGACCCAGTACTTC. Translated, it gives CASSFNNQETQYF.

The genes are TRBV30 and TRBJ2-5; 8 bases line up with TRBD1. J was trimmed by 1 base and V by 1 base; bases with no gene match: 2. Germline-derived CDR1 and CDR2 are GTSNPN and SVGIG (reference sequence). The CDR3 has 14 residues. The CDR3 sequence: CAWSDGQGQETQYF. CDR3 bases: TGTGCCTGGAGTGATGGACAGGGCCAAGAGACCCAGTACTTC.

This clone has a single count. The chain has TRBV5-4 and TRBJ1-6; possible D gene TRBD1, 5 bases. The CDR3 sequence is 15 residues long. The germline gives CDR1 SGHNT, CDR2 YYREEE (reference sequence). Trimming took 0 bases from V and 9 from J, leaving 13 bases between them. CDR3 loop: CASSLADWGGSPLHF. The CDR3 DNA is TGTGCCAGCAGCTTGGCCGATTGGGGGGGTTCACCCCTCCACTTT.

The chain uses TRBV12-5 and TRBJ2-2; 7 bases line up with TRBD1. Germline CDR1 LGHNT, CDR2 FRNRAP. There are 17 residues in the CDR3. The V and J ends lost 3 bases and 2 bases, in that order; junction bases with no gene match: 9. The CDR3 loop reads CASGLKGAVLNTGELFF. The CDR3 nucleotides are TGTGCTAGTGGTTTAAAGGGGGCGGTCTTAAACACCGGGGAGCTGTTTTTT.

The chain recombines TRBV2 with TRBJ2-7; TRBD2 aligns across 10 bases. This CDR3 comprises 14 residues. Germline CDR1 and CDR2: SNHLY and FYNNEI. V lost 5 bases and J lost 5; bases outside the gene matches: 6. As DNA, the CDR3 is TGTGCCAGCAGTAACCCTAGCGGGAGTAACGAGCAGTACTTC. It translates to CASSNPSGSNEQYF.

The chain uses TRBV20-1 and TRBJ2-7; D not certain. The CDR3 contains 11 residues. Trimming pared 6 bases from V and 0 bases from J, leaving 6 bases between. Germline CDR1 reads DFQATT; CDR2 reads SNEGSKA (reference sequence). The DNA of the CDR3 is TGCAGTGCCCGCAGCTCCTACGAGCAGTACTTC. Protein product: CSARSSYEQYF.